The 20 T cell receptor beta chains below come from one sample, sequenced in a study of control samples from healthy donors and cancer patients. Profiling relied on immunoSEQ multiplex PCR, and the TCRdb table lists in-frame clones only, not all of them. The sample yields roughly 100,000 clones, about 91% seen once. Sample: blood. These receptors originate from a woman aged 18 to 35 in good health.

The rearrangement uses TRBV10-3 and TRBJ2-7, with D possibly being TRBD2 (6 bases). Germline CDR1 is ENHRY and CDR2 is SYGVKD. The CDR3 length is 14 residues. Trimming shortened V by 3 bases and J by 6 bases, and 15 bases separated the two germline ends. The CDR3 protein is CAISDRGIRGEQYF. DNA for the CDR3: TGTGCCATCAGTGATCGGGGGATAAGAGGCGAGCAGTACTTC.

The chain recombines TRBV5-5 with TRBJ2-7, with TRBD2 as a possible D gene (5 bases). The CDR3 contains 12 residues. Germline values: CDR1 SGHKS, CDR2 YYEKEE (reference sequence). Trimming took off 0 bases at V and 6 bases at J, with 7 bases between the two ends. The DNA of the CDR3 is TGTGCCAGCAGCTTGGCGGGGTCCGAGCAGTACTTC. It specifies CASSLAGSEQYF.

The chain carries TRBV19 and TRBJ1-1, with a tentative D call TRBD1 (5 bases). Germline CDR1 and CDR2: LNHDA and SQIVND (reference sequence). The CDR3 runs 15 residues. Between the trimmed V and J ends, which lost 3 bases and 2 bases, there was a span of 13 bases. CDR3 bases: TGTGCCAGTAGTATTGGTGGGGGAGCTAACACTGAAGCTTTCTTT. It is translated as CASSIGGGANTEAFF. Full variable domain (rest looked up from reference TRBV19 and TRBJ1-1): DGGITQSPKYLFRKEGQNVTLSCEQNLNHDAMYWYRQDPGQGLRLIYYSQIVNDFQKGDIAEGYSVSREKKESFPLTVTSAQKNPTAFYLCASSIGGGANTEAFFGQGTRLTVV.

This chain uses TRBV24-1 with TRBJ2-3, with TRBD2 matching 9 bases. The V gene's germline CDR1 is KGHDR and CDR2 SFDVKD. The J segment lost 6 bases and the V segment lost 4 bases, leaving 4 bases of the junction unmatched. The CDR3 has 14 amino acids. The CDR3 nucleotides read TGTGCCACCAGTGAAGTAGCGGGGGCGGATACGCAGTATTTT. This sequence encodes CATSEVAGADTQYF.

The genes are TRBV24-1 and TRBJ2-5; TRBD2 matches 7 bases. V lost 4 bases to trimming and J lost 5 bases; unmatched junction nucleotides: 6. CDR1 and CDR2 from the germline V gene are KGHDR and SFDVKD. The CDR3 loop spans 14 amino acids. CDR3 loop: CATSETGLTETQYF. CDR3 nucleotides: TGTGCCACCAGTGAGACGGGACTAACGGAGACCCAGTACTTC.

V gene TRBV7-9 combines with J gene TRBJ1-4; TRBD1 is a possible D gene (6 bases). CDR1 and CDR2 (germline): SEHNR, FQNEAQ (reference sequence). The CDR3 sequence is 14 residues long. V lost 5 bases to trimming and J lost 8 bases, with 15 bases between them. CDR3 bases: TGTGCCAGCAGCACGTTGGGGGGCGGGGAAAAACTGTTTTTT. This translates into CASSTLGGGEKLFF. The full variable domain, completed using reference TRBV7-9 and TRBJ1-4, is DTGVSQNPRHKITKRGQNVTFRCDPISEHNRLYWYRQTLGQGPEFLTYFQNEAQLEKSRLLSDRFSAERPKGSFSTLEIQRTEQGDSAMYLCASSTLGGGEKLFFGSGTQLSVL.

This clone was observed once. V usage is TRBV7-2 and J usage is TRBJ2-7, with TRBD1 identical over 10 bases. The trim removed 3 bases at V and 6 bases at J, leaving 5 bases unmatched. CDR1 and CDR2 from the germline V gene are SGHTA and FQGNSA. The CDR3 totals 14 residues. The chain's CDR3 is CASSLDRGGGEQYF. The CDR3 DNA reads TGTGCCAGCAGCTTGGACAGGGGGGGCGGCGAGCAGTACTTC.

The chain uses TRBV12-5 and TRBJ1-5, with unresolved D. Germline assignment: CDR1 LGHNT and CDR2 FRNRAP. V was shortened by 2 bases and J by 5 bases, with 22 bases between the two germline ends. CDR3 length: 18 amino acids. This chain's CDR3 is CASGLSSGGLPFDQPQHF. Written as DNA, the CDR3 is TGTGCTAGTGGTTTGAGTTCTGGCGGATTACCCTTCGATCAGCCCCAGCATTTT.

The rearrangement uses TRBV28 and TRBJ1-2; D is unresolved. This CDR3 contains 14 residues. In germline, CDR1 is MDHEN, CDR2 SYDVKM. V was pared by 7 bases and J by 4 bases, with 16 bases between. CDR3 amino acids: CASKAPLRAYGYTF. The CDR3 DNA is TGTGCCAGCAAAGCGCCGTTGAGGGCCTATGGCTACACCTTC.

The rearrangement links TRBV7-8 to TRBJ1-2; the match to TRBD1 covers 8 bases. The J segment lost 8 bases and the V segment lost 5 bases, leaving 10 bases of the junction unmatched. Per the germline V gene, CDR1 is SGHVS and CDR2 is FQNEAQ. This CDR3 has 14 amino acids. CDR3 in amino acids: CASSRGQGAGGYTF. The CDR3 region has the DNA TGTGCCAGCAGCCGCGGACAGGGAGCAGGCGGCTACACCTTC.

This chain links TRBV9 with TRBJ1-6, with TRBD1 as a possible D gene (5 bases). Germline CDR1 SGDLS, CDR2 YYNGEE. This CDR3 spans 17 amino acids. Trimming cost V 2 bases and J 4 bases, with 16 bases left between them. The CDR3 coding sequence is TGTGCCAGCAGCGTCCCCGTCCAGGGAGGATATAATTCACCCCTCCACTTT. This codes for CASSVPVQGGYNSPLHF.

V is TRBV3-1 (or the pseudogene TRBV3-2) and J is TRBJ2-2, with unresolved D. The V end lost 7 bases, the J end lost 7 bases, and 13 bases lay between the germline ends. The length of the CDR3 is 13 residues. Germline values: CDR1 LGHDT, CDR2 YNNKEL (reference sequence). CDR3 residues: CASTLRWGGELFF. DNA of the CDR3: TGTGCCAGCACCCTTAGGTGGGGCGGGGAGCTGTTTTTT.

This clone was counted once. The CDR3 DNA follows: TGTGCCAGCAGTTTATCGCCCCTAGCGGGGGGCGCTTCATGGGGGGAGCTGTTTTTT. Protein product: CASSLSPLAGGASWGELFF. The chain links TRBV27 to TRBJ2-2; 11 nucleotides align to TRBD2. Germline-derived CDR1 and CDR2 are MNHEY and SMNVEV (reference sequence). V was pared by 0 bases and J by 8 bases, with 14 bases of the junction left unmatched. CDR3 length: 19 residues.

This clone was seen only a few times. The rearrangement links TRBV28 to TRBJ1-5; D is undetermined. The CDR3 spans 12 residues. The ends were cut back, 6 bases at V and 5 bases at J, with 8 bases in the middle. Germline values: CDR1 MDHEN, CDR2 SYDVKM. CDR3 DNA sequence: TGTGCCAGCAGACGCGACGATCAGCCCCAGCATTTT. Its translation: CASRRDDQPQHF.

V gene TRBV12-5 combines with J gene TRBJ2-3; 9 nucleotides align to TRBD2. There are 17 residues in the CDR3. Germline CDR1 LGHNT, CDR2 FRNRAP. Unmatched junction bases numbered 6, after V lost 2 bases and J lost 0 bases. The CDR3 DNA reads TGTGCTAGTGGTTTGCTTCGTAGCGGGAGAAGCACAGATACGCAGTATTTT. As protein: CASGLLRSGRSTDTQYF.

This clone was observed a single time. The rearrangement uses TRBV7-9 and TRBJ1-2; the D gene is possibly TRBD1 (6 bases). V lost 1 base and J 2 bases, leaving 11 bases between the germline ends. The CDR3 is 15 amino acids. The germline gives CDR1 SEHNR, CDR2 FQNEAQ (reference sequence). DNA of the CDR3: TGTGCCAGCAGCTTAGTCCAGGGGTTGAACTATGGCTACACCTTC. Residues: CASSLVQGLNYGYTF.

The chain combines TRBV6-6 with TRBJ1-1; 11 bases agree with TRBD1. Germline lookup yields CDR1 MNHNY and CDR2 SVGAGI (reference sequence). The J segment lost 6 bases and the V segment lost 8 bases, leaving 11 bases of the junction unmatched. The CDR3 runs to 15 residues. The DNA for the CDR3 is TGTGCCAGCGCCAGACCGGGACAGGGGGAGGCTGAAGCTTTCTTT. This sequence encodes CASARPGQGEAEAFF.

The chain recombines TRBV27 with TRBJ1-1, with no clear D. CDR1 MNHEY and CDR2 SMNVEV come from the germline V gene (reference sequence). Trimming left V 2 bases short and J 4 bases short, with 11 bases between. CDR3 length: 14 amino acids. The CDR3 DNA is TGTGCCAGCAGTTTAGATGGGGTGCTCACTGAAGCTTTCTTT. It yields the protein CASSLDGVLTEAFF.

The CDR3 DNA follows: TGTGCCAGCAGCTCAGGGGGGAGCTATGGCTACACCTTC. As protein: CASSSGGSYGYTF. The chain recombines TRBV27 with TRBJ1-2; 7 bases line up with TRBD1. Losses at the gene ends were 6 bases for V and 4 bases for J; bases not matched to a gene: 5. CDR1 is MNHEY, CDR2 SMNVEV, per germline (reference sequence). This CDR3 region has 13 residues.

The chain links TRBV4-3 to TRBJ1-6; a weak D match, TRBD1 (5 bases). The CDR3 is made up of 15 amino acids. Germline values: CDR1 LGHNA, CDR2 YSLEER. V lost 1 base to trimming and J lost 6 bases, with 10 bases between them. The CDR3 DNA reads TGCGCCAGCAGCCAAGTGGTCCAGGGTAATTCACCCCTCCACTTT. Translation gives CASSQVVQGNSPLHF.